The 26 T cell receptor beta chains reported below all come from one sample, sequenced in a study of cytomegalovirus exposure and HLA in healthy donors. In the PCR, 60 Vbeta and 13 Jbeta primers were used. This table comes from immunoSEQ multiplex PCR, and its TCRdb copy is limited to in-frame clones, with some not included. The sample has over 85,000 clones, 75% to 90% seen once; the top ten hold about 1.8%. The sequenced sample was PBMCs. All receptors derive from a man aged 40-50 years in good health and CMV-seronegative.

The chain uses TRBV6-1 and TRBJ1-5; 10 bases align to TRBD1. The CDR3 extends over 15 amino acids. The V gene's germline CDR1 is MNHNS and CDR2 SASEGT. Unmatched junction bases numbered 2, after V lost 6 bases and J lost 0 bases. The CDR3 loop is CASRDRGYSNQPQHF. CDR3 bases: TGTGCCAGCAGGGACAGGGGGTATAGCAATCAGCCCCAGCATTTT.

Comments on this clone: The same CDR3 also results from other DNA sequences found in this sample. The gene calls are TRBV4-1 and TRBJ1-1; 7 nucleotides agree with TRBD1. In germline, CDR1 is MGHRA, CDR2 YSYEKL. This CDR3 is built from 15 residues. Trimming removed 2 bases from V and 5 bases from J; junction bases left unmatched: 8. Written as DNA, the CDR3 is TGCGCCAGCAGCCAAACGACAGGGCCGGGGACTGAAGCTTTCTTT. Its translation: CASSQTTGPGTEAFF.

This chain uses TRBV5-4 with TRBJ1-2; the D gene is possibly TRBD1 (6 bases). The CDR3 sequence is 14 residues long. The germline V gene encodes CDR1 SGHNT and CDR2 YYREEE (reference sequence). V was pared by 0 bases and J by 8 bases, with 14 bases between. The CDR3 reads CASSLGRGIGGYTF. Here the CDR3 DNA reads TGTGCCAGCAGCTTGGGCAGGGGAATAGGGGGCTACACCTTC. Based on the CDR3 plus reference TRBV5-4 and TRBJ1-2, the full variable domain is ETGVTQSPTHLIKTRGQQVTLRCSSQSGHNTVSWYQQALGQGPQFIFQYYREEENGRGNFPPRFSGLQFPNYSSELNVNALELDDSALYLCASSLGRGIGGYTFGSGTRLTVV.

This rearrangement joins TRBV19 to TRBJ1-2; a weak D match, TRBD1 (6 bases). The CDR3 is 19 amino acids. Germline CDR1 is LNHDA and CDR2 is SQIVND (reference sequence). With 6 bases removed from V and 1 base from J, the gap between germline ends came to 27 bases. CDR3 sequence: CASSPPGGANPANNYGYTF. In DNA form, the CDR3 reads TGTGCCAGTAGCCCCCCGGGGGGGGCCAACCCCGCTAATAACTATGGCTACACCTTC.

This chain's CDR3 is CAWSGLRAVTDTQYF. The CDR3 nucleotides are TGTGCCTGGAGTGGGCTCAGGGCGGTCACAGATACGCAGTATTTT. The chain uses TRBV30 and TRBJ2-3, with D possibly being TRBD1 (5 bases). Trimming shortened V by 1 base and J by 2 bases, and 13 bases separated the two germline ends. Germline V gene data show CDR1 as GTSNPN and CDR2 as SVGIG (reference sequence). The CDR3 totals 15 residues.

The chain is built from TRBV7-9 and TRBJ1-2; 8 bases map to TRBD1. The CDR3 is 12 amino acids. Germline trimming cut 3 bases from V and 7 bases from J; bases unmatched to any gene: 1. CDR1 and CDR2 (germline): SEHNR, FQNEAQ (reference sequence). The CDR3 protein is CASSLDRAGYTF. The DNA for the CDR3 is TGTGCCAGCAGCTTGGACAGGGCTGGCTACACCTTC. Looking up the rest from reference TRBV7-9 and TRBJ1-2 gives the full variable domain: DTGVSQNPRHKITKRGQNVTFRCDPISEHNRLYWYRQTLGQGPEFLTYFQNEAQLEKSRLLSDRFSAERPKGSFSTLEIQRTEQGDSAMYLCASSLDRAGYTFGSGTRLTVV.

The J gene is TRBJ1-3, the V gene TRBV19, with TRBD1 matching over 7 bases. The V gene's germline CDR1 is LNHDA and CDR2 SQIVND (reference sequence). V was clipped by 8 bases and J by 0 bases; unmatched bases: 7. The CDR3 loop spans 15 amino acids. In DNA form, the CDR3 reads TGTGCCAGTGTCGACAGGGCCTACTCTGGAAACACCATATATTTT. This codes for CASVDRAYSGNTIYF.

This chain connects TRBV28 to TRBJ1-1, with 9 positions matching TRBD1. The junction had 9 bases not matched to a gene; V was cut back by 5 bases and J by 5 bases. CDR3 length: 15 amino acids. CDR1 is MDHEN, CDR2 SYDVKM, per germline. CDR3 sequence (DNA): TGTGCCAGCAGTCCATACACAGGGGGCCGAACTGAAGCTTTCTTT. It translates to CASSPYTGGRTEAFF.

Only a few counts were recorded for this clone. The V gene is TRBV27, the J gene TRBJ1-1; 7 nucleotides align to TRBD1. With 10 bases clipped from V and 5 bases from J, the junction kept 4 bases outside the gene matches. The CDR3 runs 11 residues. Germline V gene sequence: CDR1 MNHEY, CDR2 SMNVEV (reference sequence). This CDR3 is CAKGALTEAFF. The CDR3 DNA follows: TGTGCCAAGGGGGCATTGACTGAAGCTTTCTTT.

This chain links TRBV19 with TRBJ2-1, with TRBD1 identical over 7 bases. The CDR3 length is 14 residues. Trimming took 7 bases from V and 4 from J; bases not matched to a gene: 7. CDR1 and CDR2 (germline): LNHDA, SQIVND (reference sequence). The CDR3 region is CASNLGGIYNEQFF. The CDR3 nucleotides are TGTGCCAGTAACTTAGGGGGCATTTACAATGAGCAGTTCTTC. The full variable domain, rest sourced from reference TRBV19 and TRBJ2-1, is DGGITQSPKYLFRKEGQNVTLSCEQNLNHDAMYWYRQDPGQGLRLIYYSQIVNDFQKGDIAEGYSVSREKKESFPLTVTSAQKNPTAFYLCASNLGGIYNEQFFGPGTRLTVL.

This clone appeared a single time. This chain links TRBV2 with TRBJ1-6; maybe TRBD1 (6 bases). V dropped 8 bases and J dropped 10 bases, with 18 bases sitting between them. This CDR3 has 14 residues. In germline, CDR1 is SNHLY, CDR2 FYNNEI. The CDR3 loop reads CASAPSGAISPLHF. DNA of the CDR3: TGTGCCAGCGCCCCGTCAGGGGCCATCTCACCCCTCCACTTT.

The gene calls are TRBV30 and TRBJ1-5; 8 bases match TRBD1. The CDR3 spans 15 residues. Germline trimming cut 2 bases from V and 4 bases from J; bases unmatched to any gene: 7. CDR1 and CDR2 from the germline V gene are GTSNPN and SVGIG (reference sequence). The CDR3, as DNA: TGTGCCTGGAGTAGTAGGGACAGGAAGAATCAGCCCCAGCATTTT. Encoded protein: CAWSSRDRKNQPQHF.

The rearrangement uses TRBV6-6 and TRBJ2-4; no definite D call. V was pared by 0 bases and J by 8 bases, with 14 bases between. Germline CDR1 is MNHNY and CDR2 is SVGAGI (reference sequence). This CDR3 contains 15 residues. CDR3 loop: CASSYSTPEEYIQYF. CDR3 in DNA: TGTGCCAGCAGTTACTCGACGCCAGAGGAGTACATTCAGTACTTC.

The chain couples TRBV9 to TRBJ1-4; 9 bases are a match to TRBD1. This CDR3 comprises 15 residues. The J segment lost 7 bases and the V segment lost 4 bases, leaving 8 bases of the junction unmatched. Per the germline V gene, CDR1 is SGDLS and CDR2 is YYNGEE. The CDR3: CASSPGDREGEKLFF. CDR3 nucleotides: TGTGCCAGCAGCCCCGGGGACAGGGAGGGTGAAAAACTGTTTTTT. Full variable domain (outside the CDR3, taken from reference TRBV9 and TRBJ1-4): DSGVTQTPKHLITATGQRVTLRCSPRSGDLSVYWYQQSLDQGLQFLIQYYNGEERAKGNILERFSAQQFPDLHSELNLSSLELGDSALYFCASSPGDREGEKLFFGSGTQLSVL.

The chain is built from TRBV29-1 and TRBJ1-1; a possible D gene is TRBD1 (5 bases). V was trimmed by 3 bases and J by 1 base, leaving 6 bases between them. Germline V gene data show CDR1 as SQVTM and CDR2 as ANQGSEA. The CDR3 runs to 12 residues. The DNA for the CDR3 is TGCAGCGTTGACGACAGGAACACTGAAGCTTTCTTT. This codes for CSVDDRNTEAFF.

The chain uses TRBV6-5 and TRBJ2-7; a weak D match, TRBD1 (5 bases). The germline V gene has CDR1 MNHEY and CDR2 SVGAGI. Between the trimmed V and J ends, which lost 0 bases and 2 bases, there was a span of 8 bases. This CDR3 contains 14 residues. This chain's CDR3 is CASSYSIRAYEQYF. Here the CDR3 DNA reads TGTGCCAGCAGTTACTCCATCAGGGCCTACGAGCAGTACTTC.

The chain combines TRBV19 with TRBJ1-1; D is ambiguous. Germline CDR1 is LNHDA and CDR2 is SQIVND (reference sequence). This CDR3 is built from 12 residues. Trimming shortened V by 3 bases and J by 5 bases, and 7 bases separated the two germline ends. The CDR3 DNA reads TGTGCCAGTAGTATGACATGGACTGAAGCTTTCTTT. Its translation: CASSMTWTEAFF.

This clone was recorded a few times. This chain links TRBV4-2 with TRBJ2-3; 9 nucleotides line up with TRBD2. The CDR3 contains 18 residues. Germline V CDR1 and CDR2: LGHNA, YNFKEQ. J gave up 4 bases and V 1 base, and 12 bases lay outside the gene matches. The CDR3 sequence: CASSQAASSGGPADTQYF. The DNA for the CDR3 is TGTGCCAGCAGCCAAGCGGCGTCCAGCGGGGGGCCGGCAGATACGCAGTATTTT.

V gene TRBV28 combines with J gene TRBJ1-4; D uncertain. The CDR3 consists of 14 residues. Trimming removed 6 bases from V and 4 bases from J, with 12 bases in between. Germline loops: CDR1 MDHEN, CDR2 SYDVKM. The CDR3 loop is CASSYSTVNEKLFF. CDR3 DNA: TGTGCCAGCAGCTATTCTACGGTTAATGAAAAACTGTTTTTT.

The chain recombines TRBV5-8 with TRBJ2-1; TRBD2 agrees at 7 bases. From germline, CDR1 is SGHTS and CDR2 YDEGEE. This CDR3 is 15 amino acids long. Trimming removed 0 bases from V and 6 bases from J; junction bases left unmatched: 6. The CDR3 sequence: CASSLVVAGRNEQFF. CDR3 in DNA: TGTGCCAGCAGCTTGGTCGTAGCGGGCCGCAATGAGCAGTTCTTC.

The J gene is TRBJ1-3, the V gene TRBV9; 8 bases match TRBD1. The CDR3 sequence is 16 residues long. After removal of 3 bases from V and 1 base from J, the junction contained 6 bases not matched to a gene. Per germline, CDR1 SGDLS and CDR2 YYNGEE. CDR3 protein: CASSDGTGRSGNTIYF. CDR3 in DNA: TGTGCCAGCAGCGACGGGACAGGCCGATCTGGAAACACCATATATTTT.

CDR3 protein: CASKATTGSLNEQYF. The CDR3 coding sequence is TGTGCCAGCAAAGCCACGACAGGGTCTCTAAACGAGCAGTACTTC. The rearrangement uses TRBV7-8 and TRBJ2-7, with 7 bases aligning to TRBD1. The V segment lost 7 bases and the J segment 5 bases; nucleotides outside the gene matches: 14. The length of the CDR3 is 15 residues. Germline-derived CDR1 and CDR2 are SGHVS and FQNEAQ.

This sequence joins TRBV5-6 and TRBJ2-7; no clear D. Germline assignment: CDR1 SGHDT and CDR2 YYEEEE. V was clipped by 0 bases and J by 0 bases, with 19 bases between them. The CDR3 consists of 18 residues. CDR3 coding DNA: TGTGCCAGCAGCTTGGAAGGAACAGTACCTTTGCCCTCCTACGAGCAGTACTTC. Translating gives CASSLEGTVPLPSYEQYF.

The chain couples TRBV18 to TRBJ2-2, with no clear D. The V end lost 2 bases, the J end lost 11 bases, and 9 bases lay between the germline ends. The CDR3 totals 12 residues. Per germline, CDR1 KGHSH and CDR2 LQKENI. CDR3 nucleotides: TGTGCCAGCTCACCAGGTGGCCTCGAGCTGTTTTTT. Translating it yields CASSPGGLELFF.

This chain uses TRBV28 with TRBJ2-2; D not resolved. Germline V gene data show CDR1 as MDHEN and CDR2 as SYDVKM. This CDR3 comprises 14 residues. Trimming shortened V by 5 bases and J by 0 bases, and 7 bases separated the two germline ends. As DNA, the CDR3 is TGTGCCAGCAGTCCGACTGCGAACACCGGGGAGCTGTTTTTT. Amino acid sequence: CASSPTANTGELFF.

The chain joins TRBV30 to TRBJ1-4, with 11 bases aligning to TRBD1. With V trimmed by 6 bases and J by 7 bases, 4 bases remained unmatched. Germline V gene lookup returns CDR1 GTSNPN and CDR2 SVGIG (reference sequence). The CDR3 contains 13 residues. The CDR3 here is CACRTGGIEKLFF. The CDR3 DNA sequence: TGTGCCTGCAGGACAGGGGGCATTGAAAAACTGTTTTTT.